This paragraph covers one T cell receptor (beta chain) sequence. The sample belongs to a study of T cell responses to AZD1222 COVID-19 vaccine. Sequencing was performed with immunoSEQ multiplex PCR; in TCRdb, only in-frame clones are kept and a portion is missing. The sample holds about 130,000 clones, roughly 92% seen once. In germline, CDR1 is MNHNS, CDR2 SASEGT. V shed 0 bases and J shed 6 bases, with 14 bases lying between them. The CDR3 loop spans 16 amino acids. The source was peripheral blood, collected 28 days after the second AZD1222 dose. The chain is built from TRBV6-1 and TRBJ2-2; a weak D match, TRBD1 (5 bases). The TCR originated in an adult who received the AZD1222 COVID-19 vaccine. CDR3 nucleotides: TGTGCCAGCAGTGAAGCCAGGGCAATTACGGCCGGGGAGCTGTTTTTT. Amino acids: CASSEARAITAGELFF.